These 26 T cell receptor beta chains originate from one sample sequenced in a study of CD8+ T cells in alopecia areata. Sequencing relied on a cDNA template that was reverse transcribed from extracted RNA. Profiled with immunoSEQ multiplex PCR; TCRdb holds only in-frame clones, not every one. The table has under 250,000 clones, 56% seen once. Source material: CD8+ T cells sorted from blood. These TCRs come from a human donor in good health.

The chain uses TRBV4-1 and TRBJ1-1; the D gene is possibly TRBD1 (6 bases). The CDR3 extends over 15 amino acids. V was trimmed by 7 bases and J by 1 base, leaving 16 bases between them. Germline-derived CDR1 and CDR2 are MGHRA and YSYEKL. The CDR3 reads CASTEVRTANTEAFF. CDR3 in DNA: TGCGCCAGCACCGAAGTACGGACAGCGAACACTGAAGCTTTCTTT.

The chain uses TRBV27 and TRBJ2-3; D unclear. The CDR3 sequence is 14 residues long. Germline CDR1 reads MNHEY; CDR2 reads SMNVEV (reference sequence). V lost 6 bases, J lost 2 bases, and 12 bases lay in between. The CDR3 region has the DNA TGTGCCAGCAGCTTCCTACCAAACACAGATACGCAGTATTTT. Protein: CASSFLPNTDTQYF.

Concerning this clone itself: One end of the junction varies from germline; a read error may be responsible. V is TRBV6-5 and J is TRBJ2-2, with TRBD2 matching over 7 bases. The CDR3 is 16 amino acids. CDR1 and CDR2 from the germline V gene are MNHEY and SVGAGI. The CDR3 loop is CASSYSAGRNSGELFF. The CDR3, as DNA: TGTGCCAGCAGTTATTCCGCCGGGAGGAACTCCGGGGAGCTGTTTTTT.

The chain is built from TRBV30 and TRBJ2-5; D gene uncertain. V was shortened by 8 bases and J by 1 base, with 11 bases between the two germline ends. This CDR3 has 12 amino acids. CDR1 is GTSNPN and CDR2 is SVGIG in the germline V gene (reference sequence). For the CDR3, the DNA is TGTGCCGGTTCGTCAAGCCAAGAGACCCAGTACTTC. Translating it yields CAGSSSQETQYF.

V gene TRBV2 combines with J gene TRBJ1-2; tentative D call: TRBD1 (5 bases). The CDR3 runs 16 residues. Germline CDR1 SNHLY, CDR2 FYNNEI. V was shortened by 6 bases and J by 8 bases, with 25 bases between the two germline ends. CDR3 sequence: CASSPRGIQFLRGYTF. In nucleotides, the CDR3 is TGTGCCAGCAGCCCGCGGGGGATCCAATTCCTGAGAGGCTACACCTTC.

This clone was seen a single time. The chain uses TRBV30 and TRBJ2-4; TRBD2 is a possible D gene (5 bases). Deletions cut 1 base from V and 0 bases from J, with 16 bases between. The CDR3 has 17 residues. Germline assignment: CDR1 GTSNPN and CDR2 SVGIG (reference sequence). CDR3 bases: TGTGCCTGGAGTGACCCGTGGACGGGGAAAGCCAAAAACATTCAGTACTTC. It is translated as CAWSDPWTGKAKNIQYF. Drawing the rest from reference TRBV30 and TRBJ2-4, the complete variable domain is SQTIHQWPATLVQPVGSPLSLECTVEGTSNPNLYWYRQAAGRGLQLLFYSVGIGQISSEVPQNLSASRPQDRQFILSSKKLLLSDSGFYLCAWSDPWTGKAKNIQYFGAGTRLSVL.

The chain links TRBV7-9 to TRBJ1-1, with D unresolved. The CDR3 extends over 13 amino acids. V was trimmed by 2 bases and J by 1 base, leaving 5 bases between them. CDR1 SEHNR and CDR2 FQNEAQ come from the germline V gene (reference sequence). The CDR3 loop is CASSLLANTEAFF. Written as DNA, the CDR3 is TGTGCCAGCAGCTTATTAGCGAACACTGAAGCTTTCTTT.

This clone has just a few counts. This chain links TRBV7-9 with TRBJ1-1; possibly TRBD1 for D (6 bases). Germline CDR1 SEHNR, CDR2 FQNEAQ (reference sequence). This CDR3 is 15 amino acids long. The V and J ends lost 5 bases and 2 bases respectively, with 15 bases between them. DNA for the CDR3: TGTGCCAGCAGCCACCGGGACACCGATAACACTGAAGCTTTCTTT. Amino acids: CASSHRDTDNTEAFF.

The rearrangement joins TRBV19 to TRBJ1-1; unclear D gene. This CDR3 has 13 amino acids. V shed 7 bases and J shed 5 bases, with 14 bases lying between them. Germline values: CDR1 LNHDA, CDR2 SQIVND (reference sequence). CDR3 coding DNA: TGTGCCAGTACACGCAGTGTTGGGACTGAAGCTTTCTTT. It is translated as CASTRSVGTEAFF.

This clone was seen only a few times. V is TRBV11-2 and J is TRBJ2-2; 14 positions match TRBD2. This CDR3 region has 19 residues. The V gene's germline CDR1 is SGHAT and CDR2 FQNNGV. Trimming took 5 bases from V and 2 from J; bases not matched to a gene: 10. CDR3 DNA sequence: TGTGCCAGCAGCCCGCGACTAGCGGGGGGGCATAGTAACACCGGGGAGCTGTTTTTT. This codes for CASSPRLAGGHSNTGELFF.

This CDR3 reads CASSRGGIERYGYTF. In nucleotides, the CDR3 is TGTGCCAGCAGTAGGGGTGGAATTGAACGCTATGGCTACACCTTC. The chain recombines TRBV25-1 with TRBJ1-2, with D possibly being TRBD1 (5 bases). The CDR3 sequence is 15 residues long. Germline assignment: CDR1 MGHDK and CDR2 SYGVNS. Trimming cost V 5 bases and J 4 bases, with 17 bases left between them.

This sequence joins TRBV9 and TRBJ2-5; a weak D match, TRBD2 (6 bases). Germline V gene data show CDR1 as SGDLS and CDR2 as YYNGEE. CDR3 length equals 14 residues. V lost 3 bases, J lost 1 base, and 10 bases lay in between. The CDR3 DNA reads as TGTGCCAGCAGCGAATCCGGGGGCCAAGAGACCCAGTACTTC. It encodes CASSESGGQETQYF.

This sequence joins TRBV12-2 and TRBJ2-1; the table's D call TRBD2 went unverified against the DNA. TRBV12-2 is classified as a pseudogene. The CDR3 length is 17 residues. This chain's CDR3 is CASRLRLAGALKDEQFF. The CDR3 DNA reads TGTGCAAGTCGCTTGCGACTAGCGGGGGCCCTTAAGGATGAGCAGTTCTTC.

This sequence joins TRBV27 and TRBJ1-2; D is possibly TRBD1 (5 bases). This CDR3 region has 14 residues. Per germline, CDR1 MNHEY and CDR2 SMNVEV (reference sequence). The V end lost 4 bases, the J end lost 4 bases, and 13 bases lay between the germline ends. CDR3 residues: CASSSLRDVYGYTF. In DNA, the CDR3 is TGTGCCAGCAGTTCACTCCGGGACGTCTATGGCTACACCTTC.

This clone was detected a few times. The rearrangement joins TRBV4-2 to TRBJ2-3, with 8 nucleotides matching TRBD2. The J segment lost 11 bases and the V segment lost 0 bases, leaving 10 bases of the junction unmatched. The CDR3 has 15 residues. Germline V gene data show CDR1 as LGHNA and CDR2 as YNFKEQ. The CDR3 bases are TGTGCCAGCAGCCAAGAAGCGGGGGTCCACTGGGGGCAGTATTTT. Translated: CASSQEAGVHWGQYF.

Turning to this clone: At one end, the junction sequence differs from germline, possibly due to a read error. This CDR3 reads CASSLGYSPSQNEQHF. Here the CDR3 DNA reads TGCGCCAGCAGCTTAGGTTACAGCCCGTCGCAGAACGAGCAGCACTTC. The chain employs TRBV5-1 and TRBJ2-7; D is unresolved. This CDR3 has 16 amino acids. Per germline, CDR1 SGHRS and CDR2 YFSETQ.

The chain links TRBV23-1 to TRBJ1-2; D may be TRBD1 (5 bases). TRBV23-1 falls under the ORF class, with uncertain function. This CDR3 spans 13 amino acids. With 3 bases removed from V and 4 bases from J, the gap between germline ends came to 9 bases. The CDR3 loop reads CASSHPGRYGYTF. The CDR3 nucleotides are TGCGCCAGCAGTCATCCAGGGCGCTATGGCTACACCTTC.

This clone has just a few counts. The V and J genes are TRBV18 and TRBJ2-2; D might be TRBD1 (5 bases). Trimming stripped 1 base from V and 4 bases from J, with 10 bases between. In germline, CDR1 is KGHSH, CDR2 LQKENI. The CDR3 has 15 amino acids. The CDR3 DNA reads TGTGCCAGCTCACCACGCGACAGTTTCACCGGGGAGCTGTTTTTT. Amino acid sequence: CASSPRDSFTGELFF.

A few counts support this clone. The rearrangement uses TRBV7-9 and TRBJ2-6; no firm D call. Trimming left V 4 bases short and J 2 bases short, with 6 bases between. Germline assignment: CDR1 SEHNR and CDR2 FQNEAQ (reference sequence). This CDR3 is built from 14 residues. The CDR3 coding sequence is TGTGCCAGCAGCTGGGCTCCTGGGGCCAACGTCCTGACTTTC. Translated: CASSWAPGANVLTF.

Only a few counts were recorded for this clone. The V and J genes are TRBV2 and TRBJ2-7; D uncertain. The CDR3 is made up of 12 amino acids. V lost 3 bases and J lost 1, with 4 bases in between. The germline V gene encodes CDR1 SNHLY and CDR2 FYNNEI. CDR3 bases: TGTGCCAGCAGTGACCCATCCTACGAGCAGTACTTC. Translated, it gives CASSDPSYEQYF.

This clone was seen a handful of times. The rearrangement links TRBV5-1 to TRBJ1-1; D perhaps matches TRBD1 (6 bases). V shed 4 bases and J shed 2 bases, with 12 bases lying between them. This CDR3 contains 14 residues. The germline V gene encodes CDR1 SGHRS and CDR2 YFSETQ. CDR3 amino acids: CASSTGTRNTEAFF. The CDR3 nucleotides are TGCGCCAGCAGCACCGGGACACGCAACACTGAAGCTTTCTTT.

This sequence joins TRBV5-4 and TRBJ2-5; TRBD1 aligns across 7 bases. With V trimmed by 3 bases and J by 1 base, 0 bases remained unmatched. This CDR3 has 13 amino acids. Per germline, CDR1 SGHNT and CDR2 YYREEE (reference sequence). The DNA of the CDR3 is TGTGCCAGCAGCTGGGACAGCCAAGAGACCCAGTACTTC. It specifies CASSWDSQETQYF.

The rearrangement links TRBV5-6 to TRBJ1-1, with unresolved D. Germline CDR1 and CDR2: SGHDT and YYEEEE. V shed 1 base and J shed 5 bases, with 12 bases lying between them. CDR3 length equals 14 residues. The CDR3 nucleotides are TGTGCCAGCAGCTTGTGGCGCAAAGGGACTGAAGCTTTCTTT. This encodes CASSLWRKGTEAFF.

This chain joins TRBV6-6 and TRBJ2-3; D remains unclear. Trimming cost V 4 bases and J 3 bases, with 8 bases left between them. Germline values: CDR1 MNHNY, CDR2 SVGAGI (reference sequence). The CDR3 consists of 13 residues. In DNA, the CDR3 is TGTGCCAGCAGTTCTGGTCAGACAGATACGCAGTATTTT. Its protein is CASSSGQTDTQYF.

A single count supports this clone. The same CDR3 arises from other DNA sequences in this sample as well. The CDR3 reads CASSQGQGVYGYTF. CDR3 in DNA: TGTGCCAGCAGTCAGGGACAGGGAGTCTATGGCTACACCTTC. This chain joins TRBV6-5 and TRBJ1-2; 9 bases are a match to TRBD1. Per the germline V gene, CDR1 is MNHEY and CDR2 is SVGAGI. The CDR3 extends over 14 amino acids. After removal of 5 bases from V and 4 bases from J, the junction contained 5 bases not matched to a gene.

The gene calls are TRBV13 and TRBJ2-5; 10 bases match TRBD1. The germline CDR1 and CDR2 sequences are PRHDT and FYEKMQ (reference sequence). The CDR3 contains 15 residues. Germline trimming cut 3 bases from V and 2 bases from J; bases unmatched to any gene: 3. Written as DNA, the CDR3 is TGTGCCAGCAGCTTGGGGGACAGGGGACAAGAGACCCAGTACTTC. Encoded protein: CASSLGDRGQETQYF.